One and the same sample provided the 9 T cell receptor beta chains below, sequenced in a study of T cells after posttransplantation cyclophosphamide. The table came from immunoSEQ multiplex PCR; TCRdb's copy has only in-frame clones and leaves some out. Of tens of thousands of clones detected, 93% appear once; the ten largest clones hold approximately 2.7%. The material sequenced was PBMCs. The receptor source for this set is a woman aged 25-40 years in good health and a related stem cell transplant donor.

V and J are TRBV10-3 and TRBJ2-3; no clear D gene. The germline CDR1 and CDR2 sequences are ENHRY and SYGVKD. V gave up 3 bases and J gave up 0 bases, with 10 bases separating them. This CDR3 contains 15 residues. The CDR3 coding sequence is TGTGCCATCAGTGATAAAGGTGCTAGCACAGATACGCAGTATTTT. Translation gives CAISDKGASTDTQYF.

V and J are TRBV5-4 and TRBJ1-1; 7 bases are a match to TRBD1. The V gene end was trimmed by 3 bases and the J gene end by 1 base; junction bases not matched to a gene: 3. This CDR3 is built from 14 residues. Per the germline V gene, CDR1 is SGHNT and CDR2 is YYREEE (reference sequence). The CDR3 region is CASSSTGKNTEAFF. In DNA, the CDR3 is TGTGCCAGCAGCTCGACAGGGAAGAACACTGAAGCTTTCTTT. Drawing the rest from reference TRBV5-4 and TRBJ1-1, the complete variable domain is ETGVTQSPTHLIKTRGQQVTLRCSSQSGHNTVSWYQQALGQGPQFIFQYYREEENGRGNFPPRFSGLQFPNYSSELNVNALELDDSALYLCASSSTGKNTEAFFGQGTRLTVV.

The rearrangement joins TRBV7-2 to TRBJ1-2; D might be TRBD1 (6 bases). Germline CDR1 is SGHTA and CDR2 is FQGNSA. The V and J ends lost 0 bases and 4 bases respectively, with 15 bases between them. The CDR3 is made up of 16 amino acids. The CDR3 DNA reads TGTGCCAGCAGCTTAGCTGGAACAGGGAAGGGCTATGGCTACACCTTC. Its protein product is CASSLAGTGKGYGYTF.

This clone was detected once. The gene calls are TRBV27 and TRBJ1-6; a possible D gene is TRBD1 (5 bases). Trimming stripped 3 bases from V and 10 bases from J, with 10 bases between. The CDR3 totals 13 residues. Germline CDR1 is MNHEY and CDR2 is SMNVEV (reference sequence). This CDR3 is CASSLRGQSPLHF. The DNA for the CDR3 is TGTGCCAGCAGTTTGAGGGGTCAATCACCCCTCCACTTT.

The V and J genes are TRBV6-6 and TRBJ2-7; 10 positions agree with TRBD1. V shed 7 bases, J shed 3 bases, and the junction held 6 bases outside the gene matches. This CDR3 has 14 amino acids. Germline V gene lookup returns CDR1 MNHNY and CDR2 SVGAGI (reference sequence). The CDR3 is CASINGDRGYEQYF. The CDR3 nucleotides are TGTGCCAGCATAAACGGGGACAGGGGCTACGAGCAGTACTTC.

The chain joins TRBV15 to TRBJ2-5, with a possible D match to TRBD1 (5 bases). V was pared by 0 bases and J by 4 bases, with 9 bases between. The CDR3 has 14 amino acids. Per the germline V gene, CDR1 is LNHNV and CDR2 is YYDKDF (reference sequence). The CDR3 DNA is TGTGCCACCAGCAGAGATAAGGGGTTAGAGACCCAGTACTTC. Translated: CATSRDKGLETQYF.

There are a few counts of this clone. The rearrangement links TRBV5-1 to TRBJ2-3; possible D gene TRBD1, 6 bases. V was clipped by 0 bases and J by 6 bases, with 11 bases between them. The CDR3 is 14 amino acids. Germline CDR1 reads SGHRS; CDR2 reads YFSETQ. The CDR3 reads CASSLGGQLDTQYF. The CDR3 DNA is TGCGCCAGCAGCTTGGGCGGACAGTTGGATACGCAGTATTTT.

The V call is TRBV7-2, the J call TRBJ1-2, with D hard to call. Looked up from germline, CDR1 is SGHTA and CDR2 is FQGNSA. The V and J ends lost 1 base and 3 bases respectively, with 6 bases between them. The CDR3 has 13 amino acids. The CDR3 DNA follows: TGTGCCAGCAGCTTAGGGGGAGACTATGGCTACACCTTC. Translating gives CASSLGGDYGYTF.

This clone is labeled medium-sized. V and J are TRBV11-2 and TRBJ1-1, with D possibly matching TRBD1 (5 bases). V lost 1 base and J 8 bases, leaving 17 bases between the germline ends. The CDR3 extends over 15 amino acids. Germline lookup yields CDR1 SGHAT and CDR2 FQNNGV. The CDR3 sequence is CASSLGADRVAEAFF. The CDR3 DNA sequence: TGTGCCAGCAGCTTAGGGGCAGACAGAGTCGCGGAAGCTTTCTTT. Variable domain in full (rest from reference TRBV11-2 and TRBJ1-1): EAGVAQSPRYKIIEKRQSVAFWCNPISGHATLYWYQQILGQGPKLLIQFQNNGVVDDSQLPKDRFSAERLKGVDSTLKIQPAKLEDSAVYLCASSLGADRVAEAFFGQGTRLTVV.